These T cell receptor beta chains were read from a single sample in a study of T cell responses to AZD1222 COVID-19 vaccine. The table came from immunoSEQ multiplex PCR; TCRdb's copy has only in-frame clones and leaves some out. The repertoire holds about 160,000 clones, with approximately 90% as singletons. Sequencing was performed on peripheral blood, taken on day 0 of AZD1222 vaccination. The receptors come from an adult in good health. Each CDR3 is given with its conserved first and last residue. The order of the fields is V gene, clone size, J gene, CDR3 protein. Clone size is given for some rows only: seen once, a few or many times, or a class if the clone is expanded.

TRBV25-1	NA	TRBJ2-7	CASSDSRDLRQYF
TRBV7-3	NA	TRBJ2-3	CASSFGLAIQDTQYF
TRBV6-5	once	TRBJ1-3	CASSWTLDSGNTIYF
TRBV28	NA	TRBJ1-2	CASSLRPRVEGYTF
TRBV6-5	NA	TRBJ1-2	CASSYSGPAQRDGYTF
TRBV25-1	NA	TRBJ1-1	CASSESVGRTEAFF
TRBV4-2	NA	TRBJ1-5	CASSQGAVGQPQHF
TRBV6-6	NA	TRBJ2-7	CASSYSGAGPYEQYF
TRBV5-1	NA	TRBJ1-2	CASSLGSNYGYTF
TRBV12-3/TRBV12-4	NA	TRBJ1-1	CASKQTGGTEAFF
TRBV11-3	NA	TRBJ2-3	CASSSPGQGTSTDTQYF
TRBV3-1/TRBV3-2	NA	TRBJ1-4	CASSLGFATNEKLFF
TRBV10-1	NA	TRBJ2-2	CATALGLAGRNTGELFF
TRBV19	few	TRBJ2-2	CASSIDIFRVGTGELFF
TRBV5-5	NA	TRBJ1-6	CASSLGTGVNSPLHF
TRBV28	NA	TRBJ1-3	CASSPPLGALGNTIYF
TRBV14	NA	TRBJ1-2	CASSPSRRNPSFGYTF
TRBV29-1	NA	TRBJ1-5	CSVISTGSNQPQHF
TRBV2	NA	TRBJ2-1	CASKVYNEQFF
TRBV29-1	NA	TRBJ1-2	CSVEDTGKNGYTF
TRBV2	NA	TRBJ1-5	CASSAGTLRNQPQHF
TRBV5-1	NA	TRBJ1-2	CASTPTGQGYGYTF
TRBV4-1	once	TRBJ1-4	CASSQVRRLTNEKLFF
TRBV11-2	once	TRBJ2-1	CASSLEVFRNNEQFF
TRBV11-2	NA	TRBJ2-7	CASSLGWDAPSYEQYF
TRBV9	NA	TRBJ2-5	CASSRLGGEQETQYF
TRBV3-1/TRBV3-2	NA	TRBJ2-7	CASSQEGAVYF
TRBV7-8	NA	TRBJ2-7	CASSLFQAETGIYEQYF
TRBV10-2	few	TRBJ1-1	CASRAGSGGTEAFF
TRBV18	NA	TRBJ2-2	CASSPQENTGELFF
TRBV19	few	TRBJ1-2	CASGGSGRTNYGYTF
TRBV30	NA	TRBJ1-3	CAWSTLPAASGNTIYF
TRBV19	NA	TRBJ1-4	CASCRQAGSNEKLFF
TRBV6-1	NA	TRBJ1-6	CASSEWGALHF
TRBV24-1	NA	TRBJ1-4	CATSDSGTGNEKLFF
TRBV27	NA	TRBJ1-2	CASSLGIQGYHGYTF
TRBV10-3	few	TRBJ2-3	CAIRTVTSTDTQYF
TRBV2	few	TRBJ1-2	CASKVGEGRGYGYTF
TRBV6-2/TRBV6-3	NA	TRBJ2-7	CASSPRGTVTYEQYF
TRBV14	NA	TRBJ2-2	CASSLVRFKRWPGQGASGELFF
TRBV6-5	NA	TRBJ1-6	CASSFGTVDNSPLHF